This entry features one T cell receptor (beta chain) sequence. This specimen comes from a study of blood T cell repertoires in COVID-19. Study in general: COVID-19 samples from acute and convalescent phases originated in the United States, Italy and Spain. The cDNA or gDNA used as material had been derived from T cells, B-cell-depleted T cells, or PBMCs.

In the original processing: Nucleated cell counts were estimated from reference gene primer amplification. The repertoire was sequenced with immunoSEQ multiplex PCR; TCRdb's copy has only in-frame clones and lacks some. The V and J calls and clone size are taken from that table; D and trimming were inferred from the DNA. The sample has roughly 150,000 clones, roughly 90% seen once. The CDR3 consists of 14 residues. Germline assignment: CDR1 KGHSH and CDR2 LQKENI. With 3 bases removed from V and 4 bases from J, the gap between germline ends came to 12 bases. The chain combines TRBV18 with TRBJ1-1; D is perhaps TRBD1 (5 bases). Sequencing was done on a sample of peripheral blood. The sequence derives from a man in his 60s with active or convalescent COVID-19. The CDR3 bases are TGTGCCAGCTCACCCGACAGCCAGGGCACTGAAGCTTTCTTT. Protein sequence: CASSPDSQGTEAFF.